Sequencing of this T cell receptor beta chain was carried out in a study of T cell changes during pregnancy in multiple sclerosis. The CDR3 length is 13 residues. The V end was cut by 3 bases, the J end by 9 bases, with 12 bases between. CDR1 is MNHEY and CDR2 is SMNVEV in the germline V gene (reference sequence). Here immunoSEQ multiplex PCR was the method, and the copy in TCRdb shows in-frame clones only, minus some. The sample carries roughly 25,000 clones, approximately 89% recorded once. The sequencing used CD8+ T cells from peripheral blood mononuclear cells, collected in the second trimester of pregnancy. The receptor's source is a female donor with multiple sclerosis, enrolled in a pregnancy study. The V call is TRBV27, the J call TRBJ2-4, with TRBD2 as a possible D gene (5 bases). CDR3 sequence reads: CASSFGGLGIQYF. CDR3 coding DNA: TGTGCCAGCAGTTTCGGCGGGCTCGGCATTCAGTACTTC.